These 9 T cell receptor beta chains share one sample of origin, sequenced in a study of T-cell memory formation after mild COVID-19 (dated by TCRdb to about 2021). The receptor library was made with 5' RACE. TCRdb shows the sequencer as Illumina NovaSeq 6000. The public reads were run again by TCRdb, first through fastp at Q25 and then through MiXCR, and only productive beta chains were kept. Every CDR3 protein is listed once, alongside the most common genes and DNA of its rows. This sample has just over 400,000 distinct CDR3 sequences in its table, and 20% to 30% of those were observed once. The ten largest make up about an eighth of the sample. Sequencing was done on a sample of PBMCs or a T cell subset sorted from them (not recorded which). These receptors were obtained from an adult woman who had mild COVID-19 (a few samples of this study predate the infection). The sample titles of this study are shuffled in the database, so cell type and time point are left out; the donor was told from shared clones.

The chain employs TRBV5-1 and TRBJ2-1; 8 bases match TRBD2. Trimming removed 8 bases from V and 4 bases from J; junction bases left unmatched: 5. This CDR3 region has 13 residues. The germline V gene encodes CDR1 SGHRS and CDR2 YFSETQ. CDR3 sequence reads: CASTSGDYNEQFF. The CDR3 coding sequence is TGCGCCAGTACTAGCGGAGATTACAATGAGCAGTTCTTC.

This clonotype has just a few counts. The V gene is TRBV5-1, the J gene TRBJ1-2, with D unclear. CDR1 SGHRS and CDR2 YFSETQ come from the germline V gene. With 2 bases removed from V and 4 bases from J, the gap between germline ends came to 15 bases. There are 15 residues in the CDR3. The chain's CDR3 is CASSFGHHLGYGYTF. The DNA for the CDR3 is TGCGCCAGCAGCTTCGGTCATCACTTGGGCTATGGCTACACCTTC.

This clonotype was recorded a few times. This rearrangement joins TRBV5-4 to TRBJ2-5; TRBD1 might be the D (5 bases). CDR1 and CDR2 from the germline V gene are SGHNT and YYREEE (reference sequence). Between the trimmed V and J ends, which lost 4 bases and 5 bases, there was a span of 12 bases. This CDR3 comprises 13 residues. The CDR3 nucleotides read TGTGCCAGCAGCCGGCCCCCAGGGGAGACCCAGTACTTC. Translated: CASSRPPGETQYF.

The rearrangement uses TRBV9 and TRBJ2-7; the D gene is possibly TRBD2 (6 bases). V lost 2 bases to trimming and J lost 2 bases, with 11 bases between them. CDR3 size: 14 residues. Germline CDR1 is SGDLS and CDR2 is YYNGEE. The CDR3 DNA follows: TGTGCCAGCAGCGTGGGACTCCTCGCCTACGAGCAGTACTTC. Residues: CASSVGLLAYEQYF.

This clonotype has only one observation. The chain links TRBV6-2 or TRBV6-3 to TRBJ2-7; 10 positions match TRBD2. Germline trimming cut 6 bases from V and 6 bases from J; bases unmatched to any gene: 8. This CDR3 has 14 residues. CDR1 MNHEY and CDR2 SVGEGT come from the germline V gene. The CDR3 region is CASSLAGETSEQYF. The CDR3 bases are TGTGCCAGCAGCCTAGCGGGAGAGACGAGCGAGCAGTACTTC.

This clonotype showed up just a few times. The chain combines TRBV7-6 with TRBJ2-1, with unresolved D. Germline-derived CDR1 and CDR2 are SGHVS and FNYEAQ. Trimming stripped 0 bases from V and 5 bases from J, with 17 bases between. The CDR3 runs 17 residues. Written as DNA, the CDR3 is TGTGCCAGCAGCTTAGCCCCGTCGCTAGTTGCAAACAATGAGCAGTTCTTC. Amino acids: CASSLAPSLVANNEQFF.

This chain joins TRBV7-9 and TRBJ2-2, with TRBD1 matching over 7 bases. Germline loops: CDR1 SEHNR, CDR2 FQNEAQ (reference sequence). The length of the CDR3 is 16 residues. Unmatched junction bases numbered 10, after V lost 6 bases and J lost 3 bases. This CDR3 is CASRQPRQGYTGELFF. In DNA form, the CDR3 reads TGTGCCAGCAGACAGCCCAGACAGGGATACACCGGGGAGCTGTTTTTT.

This clonotype was counted between two and nine times. The J gene is TRBJ2-1, the V gene TRBV11-2; D is uncertain. Germline-derived CDR1 and CDR2 are SGHAT and FQNNGV. V shed 5 bases and J shed 8 bases, with 10 bases lying between them. The CDR3 length is 12 residues. The CDR3 DNA reads as TGTGCCAGCAGCACCGACTCCTATGAGCAGTTCTTC. Its translation: CASSTDSYEQFF.

The sample holds a few counts of this clonotype. CDR3 nucleotide sequence: TGCGCCAGCAGCCGCGGTGGGGGTCAAGAGACCCAGTACTTC. It is translated as CASSRGGGQETQYF. This chain uses TRBV4-3 with TRBJ2-5; TRBD1 or TRBD2 may be the D gene (5 bases each). Germline CDR1 and CDR2: LGHNA and YSLEER. CDR3 size: 14 residues. Trimming removed 4 bases at V and 2 bases at J, with 11 bases between.